This TCR beta chain was sequenced in a study of blood T cell repertoires in COVID-19. Data came from immunoSEQ multiplex PCR; TCRdb stores just in-frame clones and leaves some out. The sample lists roughly 77,000 clones; 80% were seen once. Only one count was recorded for this clone. The sample taken for sequencing was peripheral blood. This clonotype was obtained from a woman between 65 and 79 years old with acute or convalescent COVID-19.

The CDR3: CASRRDRNQLRTEAFF. CDR3 in DNA: TGCGCCAGCAGACGTGACAGGAACCAACTTCGCACTGAAGCTTTCTTT. This chain links TRBV5-1 with TRBJ1-1; possible D gene TRBD1, 6 bases. V gave up 5 bases and J gave up 4 bases, with 21 bases separating them. The CDR3 is 16 residues long. From germline, CDR1 is SGHRS and CDR2 YFSETQ.